The 25 T cell receptor beta chains listed next were all sequenced from one sample in a study of blood T cell repertoires in COVID-19. The table came from immunoSEQ multiplex PCR; TCRdb's copy has only in-frame clones and leaves some out. This table holds 80,000 to 100,000 clones, 81% found once. Sequencing used peripheral blood. These receptors all stem from a man aged 60 to 69 with acute or convalescent COVID-19.

The genes are TRBV10-1 and TRBJ2-7; 7 bases line up with TRBD2. The CDR3 runs 14 residues. Germline V gene sequence: CDR1 WNHNN, CDR2 SYGVQD (reference sequence). Trimming removed 5 bases from V and 2 bases from J; junction bases left unmatched: 6. CDR3 sequence: CASSRQRGTYEQYF. The CDR3 DNA is TGCGCCAGCAGTCGCCAGCGGGGAACCTACGAGCAGTACTTC.

The chain couples TRBV2 to TRBJ2-7; tentatively, D is TRBD1 (5 bases). Trimming took 6 bases from V and 0 from J, leaving 6 bases between them. The CDR3 loop spans 12 amino acids. CDR1 is SNHLY, CDR2 FYNNEI, per germline. CDR3 amino acids: CASRDTSYEQYF. DNA of the CDR3: TGTGCCAGCAGGGACACCTCCTACGAGCAGTACTTC.

The chain combines TRBV10-3 with TRBJ2-1, with TRBD2 matching over 10 bases. The germline CDR1 and CDR2 sequences are ENHRY and SYGVKD. Germline trimming cut 10 bases from V and 2 bases from J; bases unmatched to any gene: 8. CDR3 length: 15 residues. In DNA, the CDR3 is TGTGCCACTGCTAGCGGGAGCGACCCCTACAATGAGCAGTTCTTC. Amino acid sequence: CATASGSDPYNEQFF.

The rearrangement links TRBV6-2 or TRBV6-3 to TRBJ2-7, with a possible D match to TRBD1 (7 bases). The ends were cut back, 6 bases at V and 12 bases at J, with 15 bases in the middle. The CDR3 is made up of 11 amino acids. Germline CDR1 reads MNHEY; CDR2 reads SVGEGT. The CDR3 sequence: CASSDGGQSYF. The CDR3 nucleotides read TGTGCCAGCAGCGACGGGGGACAGTCGTACTTC.

The chain links TRBV29-1 to TRBJ1-2; 7 bases map to TRBD1. The J segment lost 4 bases and the V segment lost 6 bases, leaving 8 bases of the junction unmatched. The CDR3 totals 13 residues. Germline V gives CDR1 SQVTM, CDR2 ANQGSEA. CDR3 sequence: CSVLPGTAYGYTF. CDR3 DNA: TGCAGCGTCCTCCCCGGGACAGCCTATGGCTACACCTTC.

This clone was recorded a few times. The rearrangement uses TRBV4-3 and TRBJ2-4; 8 positions match TRBD2. The CDR3 is made up of 15 amino acids. The germline V gene has CDR1 LGHNA and CDR2 YSLEER. V lost 2 bases to trimming and J lost 4 bases; unmatched junction nucleotides: 4. The CDR3 DNA reads as TGCGCCAGCAGCCAATCCGAGCGGGGGAAAAACATTCAGTACTTC. Its protein product is CASSQSERGKNIQYF.

The chain has TRBV7-6 and TRBJ1-1; D uncertain. The V end lost 5 bases, the J end lost 1 base, and 11 bases lay between the germline ends. The CDR3 contains 14 residues. CDR1 and CDR2 (germline): SGHVS, FNYEAQ. The CDR3 DNA reads TGTGCCAGCAGCCCAGCGGCAGCGAACACTGAAGCTTTCTTT. This translates into CASSPAAANTEAFF. The whole variable domain, remainder taken from reference TRBV7-6 and TRBJ1-1, is GAGVSQSPRYKVTKRGQDVALRCDPISGHVSLYWYRQALGQGPEFLTYFNYEAQQDKSGLPNDRFSAERPEGSISTLTIQRTEQRDSAMYRCASSPAAANTEAFFGQGTRLTVV.

In this sample, this clone turned up a few times. The J gene is TRBJ1-2, the V gene TRBV6-2 or TRBV6-3; D gene unclear. This CDR3 spans 14 amino acids. The germline gives CDR1 MNHEY, CDR2 SVGEGT. The V end lost 2 bases, the J end lost 4 bases, and 11 bases lay between the germline ends. CDR3 loop: CASSYPGGGYGYTF. CDR3 coding DNA: TGTGCCAGCAGTTACCCTGGAGGCGGCTATGGCTACACCTTC.

The genes are TRBV25-1 and TRBJ1-2; TRBD1 matches at 9 bases. CDR1 is MGHDK, CDR2 SYGVNS, per germline. CDR3 length: 15 residues. The V and J ends lost 5 bases and 8 bases, in that order; junction bases with no gene match: 12. The CDR3 sequence: CASSFTGQGSTGYTF. Here the CDR3 DNA reads TGTGCCAGCAGTTTTACGGGACAGGGCAGTACGGGCTACACCTTC.

There are a few counts of this clone. The chain carries TRBV24-1 and TRBJ2-2, with 7 nucleotides matching TRBD1. Germline CDR1 KGHDR, CDR2 SFDVKD. J lost 3 bases, V lost 2 bases, and 2 bases had no gene match. The CDR3 extends over 15 amino acids. The CDR3 region is CATSDSGQHTGELFF. The CDR3 DNA reads TGTGCCACCAGTGATTCGGGACAGCACACCGGGGAGCTGTTTTTT.

This clone appeared a few times. The chain is built from TRBV12-3 or TRBV12-4 and TRBJ1-1, with a possible D match to TRBD1 (6 bases). Trimming cost V 6 bases and J 4 bases, with 12 bases left between them. The CDR3 length is 13 residues. As DNA, the CDR3 is TGTGCCAGCAGCCGAGAACAGGGCACTGAAGCTTTCTTT. Translation: CASSREQGTEAFF.

The chain combines TRBV6-6 with TRBJ2-3, with D uncertain. Trimming stripped 11 bases from V and 0 bases from J, with 15 bases between. CDR1 MNHNY and CDR2 SVGAGI come from the germline V gene (reference sequence). The CDR3 has 14 residues. CDR3 sequence (DNA): TGTGCCCTGACCGACACCAGGAGCACAGATACGCAGTATTTT. Its protein product is CALTDTRSTDTQYF.

This chain connects TRBV9 to TRBJ2-1; D is undetermined. V was cut by 4 bases and J by 10 bases, with 12 bases left in between. The CDR3 runs 12 residues. Germline values: CDR1 SGDLS, CDR2 YYNGEE. The CDR3 region has the DNA TGTGCCAGCAGCCTTAGGAGCAACGAGCAGTTCTTC. Protein product: CASSLRSNEQFF. The full variable domain, its missing parts supplied by reference TRBV9 and TRBJ2-1, is DSGVTQTPKHLITATGQRVTLRCSPRSGDLSVYWYQQSLDQGLQFLIQYYNGEERAKGNILERFSAQQFPDLHSELNLSSLELGDSALYFCASSLRSNEQFFGPGTRLTVL.

The chain recombines TRBV7-3 with TRBJ1-2; TRBD1 agrees at 9 bases. CDR1 is SGHTA, CDR2 FQGTGA, per germline. V trimming: 4 bases; J trimming: 4 bases; junction bases outside the gene matches: 16. The CDR3 spans 18 residues. CDR3 sequence reads: CASSSTHGGTGTGYGYTF. DNA of the CDR3: TGTGCCAGCAGCTCCACCCACGGAGGGACAGGGACCGGCTATGGCTACACCTTC.

The chain combines TRBV7-2 with TRBJ2-7, with D possibly being TRBD2 (5 bases). The V gene's germline CDR1 is SGHTA and CDR2 FQGNSA. This CDR3 has 15 residues. The V and J ends lost 1 base and 3 bases respectively, with 13 bases between them. The DNA of the CDR3 is TGTGCCAGCAGCTTAGGTCCGGGAACCCGCTACGAGCAGTACTTC. Amino acid sequence: CASSLGPGTRYEQYF.

The chain recombines TRBV6-6 with TRBJ1-5; 7 nucleotides agree with TRBD1. The CDR3 extends over 13 amino acids. Germline-derived CDR1 and CDR2 are MNHNY and SVGAGI (reference sequence). CDR3 bases: TGTGCAACCAGACAGGGTCTGGATCAGCCCCAGCATTTT. Translated: CATRQGLDQPQHF.

The chain couples TRBV7-2 to TRBJ1-5; weak D call: TRBD1 (6 bases). Germline V gene sequence: CDR1 SGHTA, CDR2 FQGNSA. The V gene lost 2 bases and the J gene lost 5 bases, with 16 bases spanning the gap. This CDR3 spans 16 amino acids. The CDR3 nucleotides are TGTGCCAGCAGCTTAAGAGGGGCCAGGGGAGATCAGCCCCAGCATTTT. Amino acids: CASSLRGARGDQPQHF. Combining the CDR3 with reference TRBV7-2 and TRBJ1-5 gives the whole variable domain GAGVSQSPSNKVTEKGKDVELRCDPISGHTALYWYRQSLGQGLEFLIYFQGNSAPDKSGLPSDRFSAERTGGSVSTLTIQRTQQEDSAVYLCASSLRGARGDQPQHFGDGTRLSIL.

The chain links TRBV9 to TRBJ1-1; a possible D gene is TRBD1 (6 bases). The germline gives CDR1 SGDLS, CDR2 YYNGEE. CDR3 length: 16 residues. With 3 bases removed from V and 1 base from J, the gap between germline ends came to 16 bases. The CDR3 coding sequence is TGTGCCAGCAGCGGGTCTACCTGGACAGAGAACACTGAAGCTTTCTTT. Its protein product is CASSGSTWTENTEAFF.

V is TRBV7-9 and J is TRBJ1-4, with a possible D match to TRBD1 (5 bases). CDR1 is SEHNR and CDR2 is FQNEAQ in the germline V gene (reference sequence). The CDR3 totals 16 residues. Trimming left V 3 bases short and J 1 base short, with 12 bases between. CDR3 residues: CASSLGLIGTNEKLFF. CDR3 nucleotides: TGTGCCAGCAGCTTGGGGCTTATTGGAACTAATGAAAAACTGTTTTTT.

This chain links TRBV15 with TRBJ1-5; maybe TRBD1 (5 bases). V dropped 0 bases and J dropped 2 bases, with 11 bases sitting between them. The V gene's germline CDR1 is LNHNV and CDR2 YYDKDF (reference sequence). The CDR3 length is 16 residues. CDR3 nucleotides: TGTGCCACCAGCAGAGAGGGCAGGGCAGGCAATCAGCCCCAGCATTTT. It codes for CATSREGRAGNQPQHF.

V gene TRBV28 combines with J gene TRBJ1-5; possibly TRBD1 for D (6 bases). The CDR3 totals 13 residues. Germline V CDR1 and CDR2: MDHEN, SYDVKM. Trimming pared 5 bases from V and 4 bases from J, leaving 9 bases between. In nucleotides, the CDR3 is TGTGCCAGCAGTACAGGGCTGAATCAGCCCCAGCATTTT. Protein sequence: CASSTGLNQPQHF.

Points on this clone: This sample also contains other DNA sequences that code for the same CDR3. This chain connects TRBV7-9 to TRBJ1-5, with 11 positions matching TRBD1. J was trimmed by 5 bases and V by 5 bases; bases with no gene match: 5. This CDR3 has 15 residues. The V gene's germline CDR1 is SEHNR and CDR2 FQNEAQ (reference sequence). CDR3 DNA: TGTGCCAGCAGCCTCGGGACAGGGGGAGATCAGCCCCAGCATTTT. Amino acid sequence: CASSLGTGGDQPQHF.

The genes are TRBV18 and TRBJ1-4; D is uncertain. CDR1 and CDR2 (germline): KGHSH, LQKENI. The CDR3 is made up of 15 amino acids. V lost 4 bases to trimming and J lost 0 bases, with 9 bases between them. The DNA of the CDR3 is TGTGCCAGCTCACGCACTCTTGCAACTAATGAAAAACTGTTTTTT. It specifies CASSRTLATNEKLFF.

For this clone: Other DNA variants within this sample encode the same CDR3. The chain joins TRBV7-9 to TRBJ2-7, with D possibly matching TRBD2 (6 bases). V was trimmed by 1 base and J by 3 bases, leaving 7 bases between them. The CDR3 is 13 residues long. Germline V gene data show CDR1 as SEHNR and CDR2 as FQNEAQ (reference sequence). CDR3 sequence reads: CASSLVGGYEQYF. Here the CDR3 DNA reads TGTGCCAGCAGCTTAGTGGGGGGCTACGAGCAGTACTTC.

The chain recombines TRBV5-1 with TRBJ2-7, with 8 bases identical to TRBD1. V was clipped by 1 base and J by 4 bases; unmatched bases: 13. CDR1 and CDR2 (germline): SGHRS, YFSETQ. This CDR3 is 17 amino acids long. CDR3 region: CASSLYQGAPNLYEQYF. CDR3 DNA sequence: TGCGCCAGCAGCTTGTACCAGGGGGCGCCCAATTTGTACGAGCAGTACTTC.